The T cell receptor (beta chain) described here comes from a study of Ad26.COV2.S vaccination and SARS-CoV-2 variants. Some clones are missing from TCRdb's copy, which holds only in-frame ones; the method was immunoSEQ multiplex PCR. Among fewer than 500,000 clones listed, around 90% were seen once. The treatment was: about 20 received Ad26.COV2.S at low or high dose, single or two shots; a few received placebo; per-sample allocation not given. Sampling was done on day 63 after the first vaccine or placebo injection. CDR1 is MNHEY and CDR2 is SVGAGI in the germline V gene. The CDR3 runs 14 residues. Trimming removed 8 bases from V and 3 bases from J, with 17 bases in between.

The sequencing used peripheral blood, collected in a trial of Ad26.COV2.S vaccine versus placebo. This clonotype was obtained from a person between 18 and 60 years old who received the Ad26.COV2.S COVID-19 vaccine or a placebo. This chain uses TRBV6-5 with TRBJ2-7; D is tentatively TRBD1 or TRBD2 (5 bases each). CDR3: CASSRDPRGYEQYF. The CDR3 bases are TGTGCCAGCTCCCGGGACCCCCGGGGCTACGAGCAGTACTTC.